The 32 T cell receptor beta chains below come from one sample, sequenced in a study of PD-1 blockade in classical Hodgkin lymphoma. Produced via immunoSEQ multiplex PCR; TCRdb's table is partial and in-frame only. This repertoire shows some 18,000 clones, 82% found once; its top ten account for roughly 27%. Exposure to brentuximab vedotin varied, and each patient had relapsed following autologous stem cell transplantation. The material was peripheral blood mononuclear cells (PBMCs), obtained before the second cycle of nivolumab. The receptors stem from a human donor with classical Hodgkin lymphoma.

This chain uses TRBV27 with TRBJ1-2; D is unclear. Deletions cut 5 bases from V and 6 bases from J, with 16 bases between. The CDR3 runs 14 residues. Germline V CDR1 and CDR2: MNHEY, SMNVEV (reference sequence). The CDR3: CASSLHRYDHGYTF. CDR3 nucleotides: TGTGCCAGCAGTCTCCACCGTTACGACCATGGCTACACCTTC.

V usage is TRBV6-6 and J usage is TRBJ1-4; 9 nucleotides agree with TRBD1. The CDR3 sequence is 14 residues long. From germline, CDR1 is MNHNY and CDR2 SVGAGI (reference sequence). V dropped 4 bases and J dropped 13; count of bases not matched to a gene: 10. CDR3 nucleotide sequence: TGTGCCAGCAGTTCGTCCCGGGACAGGGTGGCACTGTTTTTT. This gives the protein CASSSSRDRVALFF.

The chain carries TRBV11-1 and TRBJ1-5, with a weak D call TRBD1 (5 bases). This CDR3 is 15 amino acids long. Germline lookup yields CDR1 SGHAT and CDR2 FQDESV (reference sequence). Trimming shortened V by 5 bases and J by 3 bases, and 14 bases separated the two germline ends. Here the CDR3 reads CASSLRGDTNQPQHF. In DNA, the CDR3 is TGTGCCAGCAGCCTTCGGGGGGATACCAATCAGCCCCAGCATTTT.

This clone was detected only a few times. This chain uses TRBV7-3 with TRBJ2-3; 9 bases are shared with TRBD1. Per the germline V gene, CDR1 is SGHTA and CDR2 is FQGTGA. This CDR3 has 15 amino acids. Unmatched junction bases numbered 9, after V lost 5 bases and J lost 6 bases. The CDR3 loop reads CASSRGQGHPDTQYF. The CDR3 nucleotides are TGTGCCAGCAGCCGGGGACAGGGCCACCCGGATACGCAGTATTTT.

This clone was detected only a few times. The chain recombines TRBV6-4 with TRBJ2-2; the D is unclear. The CDR3 consists of 14 residues. V shed 1 base and J shed 1 base, with 4 bases lying between them. Germline assignment: CDR1 MRHNA and CDR2 SNTAGT. In DNA, the CDR3 is TGTGCCAGCAGTGACTGGCAGAACACCGGGGAGCTGTTTTTT. Amino acid sequence: CASSDWQNTGELFF.

The rearrangement links TRBV7-8 to TRBJ2-3; 8 nucleotides align to TRBD2. J lost 4 bases, V lost 3 bases, and 12 bases had no gene match. This CDR3 is built from 17 residues. Germline V gene sequence: CDR1 SGHVS, CDR2 FQNEAQ. CDR3 sequence: CASSFLGGGQFADTQYF. The CDR3 nucleotides read TGTGCCAGCAGCTTCCTCGGCGGGGGGCAGTTTGCAGATACGCAGTATTTT.

The gene calls are TRBV4-1 and TRBJ2-7; D uncertain. V lost 3 bases, J lost 2 bases, and 11 bases lay in between. CDR3 size: 14 residues. CDR1 MGHRA and CDR2 YSYEKL come from the germline V gene. CDR3 protein: CASSHPSLTYEQYF. CDR3 DNA sequence: TGCGCCAGCAGCCACCCGTCACTAACCTACGAGCAGTACTTC.

This clone has a single count. This chain links TRBV7-2 with TRBJ2-5; D not resolved. With 3 bases removed from V and 2 bases from J, the gap between germline ends came to 10 bases. Germline lookup yields CDR1 SGHTA and CDR2 FQGNSA. The CDR3 runs 14 residues. Here the CDR3 DNA reads TGTGCCAGCAGCTTCAGTCCAGGTCAAGAGACCCAGTACTTC. It specifies CASSFSPGQETQYF.

J is TRBJ1-1 and V is TRBV6-5; TRBD1 matches at 7 bases. The CDR3 is 14 amino acids. V trimming: 2 bases; J trimming: 4 bases; junction bases outside the gene matches: 4. Germline CDR1 MNHEY, CDR2 SVGAGI. The CDR3 reads CASSYRGLGTEAFF. The CDR3 DNA reads as TGTGCCAGCAGTTACAGGGGGCTGGGCACTGAAGCTTTCTTT.

V and J are TRBV7-2 and TRBJ2-1; D is undetermined. Germline CDR1 reads SGHTA; CDR2 reads FQGNSA. Trimming shortened V by 1 base and J by 8 bases, and 9 bases separated the two germline ends. The CDR3 has 13 amino acids. CDR3 DNA: TGTGCCAGCAGCTTAGACCAGTTAGATGAGCAGTTCTTC. Translated: CASSLDQLDEQFF.

The sample holds one count of this clone. J is TRBJ1-5 and V is TRBV28, with D possibly being TRBD1 (6 bases). The CDR3 loop spans 15 amino acids. With 11 bases removed from V and 3 bases from J, the gap between germline ends came to 20 bases. In germline, CDR1 is MDHEN, CDR2 SYDVKM. CDR3 region: CAATAGGPTNQPQHF. The CDR3 DNA reads TGTGCCGCCACTGCCGGGGGGCCCACCAATCAGCCCCAGCATTTT.

The genes are TRBV7-2 and TRBJ1-6; D not resolved. The CDR3 is made up of 16 amino acids. CDR1 is SGHTA and CDR2 is FQGNSA in the germline V gene. Deletions cut 6 bases from V and 0 bases from J, with 12 bases between. Written as DNA, the CDR3 is TGTGCCAGCAGGAAGGACGGAAACTCCTATAATTCACCCCTCCACTTT. It yields the protein CASRKDGNSYNSPLHF.

This rearrangement joins TRBV27 to TRBJ2-1; a weak D match, TRBD2 (6 bases). This CDR3 is built from 15 residues. V was trimmed by 7 bases and J by 2 bases, leaving 15 bases between them. Germline loops: CDR1 MNHEY, CDR2 SMNVEV (reference sequence). Here the CDR3 reads CASNPWGVAYNEQFF. The CDR3 bases are TGTGCCAGCAACCCATGGGGGGTCGCCTACAATGAGCAGTTCTTC.

This chain uses TRBV5-6 with TRBJ2-5; D unclear. The germline V gene encodes CDR1 SGHDT and CDR2 YYEEEE. Trimming stripped 4 bases from V and 4 bases from J, with 20 bases between. CDR3 length: 16 residues. CDR3 in amino acids: CASSLASRKPTETQYF. Written as DNA, the CDR3 is TGTGCCAGCAGCCTGGCCTCTAGGAAACCCACAGAGACCCAGTACTTC.

The chain joins TRBV19 to TRBJ1-5; D is possibly TRBD1 (5 bases). V shed 3 bases and J shed 6 bases, with 18 bases lying between them. Germline values: CDR1 LNHDA, CDR2 SQIVND (reference sequence). The CDR3 runs 16 residues. CDR3 coding DNA: TGTGCCAGTAGTATGAGGTTTTCCGTTGGGGGTCAGCCCCAGCATTTT. It translates to CASSMRFSVGGQPQHF.

V usage is TRBV19 and J usage is TRBJ1-1, with D unclear. V lost 1 base and J lost 1, with 10 bases in between. Germline loops: CDR1 LNHDA, CDR2 SQIVND (reference sequence). This CDR3 has 15 amino acids. CDR3 region: CASSIGGRPNTEAFF. The CDR3, as DNA: TGTGCCAGTAGTATAGGAGGCAGGCCGAACACTGAAGCTTTCTTT.

The J gene is TRBJ1-3, the V gene TRBV4-1, with 7 bases that match TRBD1. Trimming removed 4 bases from V and 0 bases from J; junction bases left unmatched: 12. The CDR3 loop spans 18 amino acids. In germline, CDR1 is MGHRA, CDR2 YSYEKL. The CDR3 here is CASSPPGQRRSSGNTIYF. The CDR3, as DNA: TGCGCCAGCAGCCCTCCGGGACAGCGTAGGAGCTCTGGAAACACCATATATTTT.

In DNA, the CDR3 is TGTGCCAGCAGCCCTCAGGGGGCGGTATCTGAAGCTTTCTTT. This codes for CASSPQGAVSEAFF. The chain links TRBV7-2 to TRBJ1-1; 8 bases are a match to TRBD1. V shed 5 bases and J 6 bases; nucleotides not matched to a gene: 8. CDR1 SGHTA and CDR2 FQGNSA come from the germline V gene. This CDR3 region has 14 residues. The full variable domain, completed using reference TRBV7-2 and TRBJ1-1, is GAGVSQSPSNKVTEKGKDVELRCDPISGHTALYWYRQSLGQGLEFLIYFQGNSAPDKSGLPSDRFSAERTGGSVSTLTIQRTQQEDSAVYLCASSPQGAVSEAFFGQGTRLTVV.

Here the CDR3 DNA reads TGTGCCAGCTCACCCTCCCTCTCCTACGAGCAGTACTTC. Residues: CASSPSLSYEQYF. V gene TRBV18 combines with J gene TRBJ2-7; no reliable D call. CDR3 length: 13 amino acids. V was shortened by 3 bases and J by 0 bases, with 6 bases between the two germline ends. Germline-derived CDR1 and CDR2 are KGHSH and LQKENI.

The chain uses TRBV5-1 and TRBJ2-2; D remains unclear. There are 13 residues in the CDR3. With 0 bases removed from V and 6 bases from J, the gap between germline ends came to 6 bases. The germline V gene encodes CDR1 SGHRS and CDR2 YFSETQ. For the CDR3, the DNA is TGCGCCAGCAGCTTGGTCGGGCCCGGGGAGCTGTTTTTT. Amino acid sequence: CASSLVGPGELFF.

This chain connects TRBV4-1 to TRBJ2-1; D might be TRBD1 (6 bases). The CDR3 is 15 residues long. In germline, CDR1 is MGHRA, CDR2 YSYEKL. The ends were cut back, 4 bases at V and 4 bases at J, with 14 bases in the middle. In DNA, the CDR3 is TGCGCCAGCAGCCGGAAGGACAGACATTACAATGAGCAGTTCTTC. Its translation is CASSRKDRHYNEQFF.

J is TRBJ1-1 and V is TRBV7-6; the match to TRBD1 covers 7 bases. CDR3 size: 15 residues. The V gene end was trimmed by 1 base and the J gene end by 3 bases; junction bases not matched to a gene: 5. Germline V CDR1 and CDR2: SGHVS, FNYEAQ. The CDR3 spells CASSLVTGMDTEAFF. CDR3 bases: TGTGCCAGCAGCTTAGTGACAGGGATGGACACTGAAGCTTTCTTT. The full variable domain, in which reference TRBV7-6 and TRBJ1-1 provide the parts outside the CDR3, is GAGVSQSPRYKVTKRGQDVALRCDPISGHVSLYWYRQALGQGPEFLTYFNYEAQQDKSGLPNDRFSAERPEGSISTLTIQRTEQRDSAMYRCASSLVTGMDTEAFFGQGTRLTVV.

The rearrangement links TRBV19 to TRBJ2-5, with TRBD2 matching over 7 bases. V shed 2 bases, J shed 4 bases, and the junction held 10 bases outside the gene matches. The CDR3 has 16 amino acids. Germline CDR1 reads LNHDA; CDR2 reads SQIVND (reference sequence). The CDR3 region is CASSITWGGNRETQYF. In DNA, the CDR3 is TGTGCCAGTAGTATAACGTGGGGGGGGAACAGAGAGACCCAGTACTTC.

The J gene is TRBJ2-7, the V gene TRBV9; 9 bases agree with TRBD1. Germline V gene lookup returns CDR1 SGDLS and CDR2 YYNGEE. Trimming cost V 4 bases and J 5 bases; bases outside gene matches: 19. The CDR3 has 18 residues. CDR3 sequence: CASSLGYRGRLARDEQYF. The CDR3 coding sequence is TGTGCCAGCAGCCTAGGGTACAGGGGGCGCCTGGCGAGGGACGAGCAGTACTTC.

The chain employs TRBV4-1 and TRBJ2-6; D assignment may be TRBD1 or TRBD2 (5 bases each). The CDR3 loop spans 16 amino acids. The germline CDR1 and CDR2 sequences are MGHRA and YSYEKL. V was trimmed by 5 bases and J by 0 bases, leaving 11 bases between them. CDR3 nucleotides: TGCGCCAGCAGCAGTGAGAGGGGCTCTGGGGCCAACGTCCTGACTTTC. Amino acids: CASSSERGSGANVLTF.

This clone occurred a few times. The V gene is TRBV20-1, the J gene TRBJ2-1; no reliable D call. Per germline, CDR1 DFQATT and CDR2 SNEGSKA (reference sequence). The CDR3 runs to 10 residues. V was cut by 6 bases and J by 8 bases, with 8 bases left in between. The CDR3 DNA reads TGCAGTGCCCAGAGGTATGAGCAGTTCTTC. Residues: CSAQRYEQFF.

The gene calls are TRBV6-1 and TRBJ2-3; D is undetermined. The CDR3 runs 12 residues. V dropped 11 bases and J dropped 4 bases, with 13 bases sitting between them. The germline CDR1 and CDR2 sequences are MNHNS and SASEGT. This CDR3 is CAVNARPDTQYF. The DNA for the CDR3 is TGTGCCGTAAACGCGCGTCCAGATACGCAGTATTTT.

The CDR3 DNA sequence: TGTGCCAGCAGCCCGGGGGGTAATTCACCCCTCCACTTT. Its translation: CASSPGGNSPLHF. The chain combines TRBV5-6 with TRBJ1-6; possible D gene TRBD1, 5 bases. Trimming took 4 bases from V and 6 from J, leaving 8 bases between them. This CDR3 comprises 13 residues. Per germline, CDR1 SGHDT and CDR2 YYEEEE.

The J gene is TRBJ2-7, the V gene TRBV6-1, with D unresolved. Between the trimmed V and J ends, which lost 3 bases and 5 bases, there was a span of 8 bases. The CDR3 runs 12 residues. CDR1 is MNHNS, CDR2 SASEGT, per germline. In DNA, the CDR3 is TGTGCCAGCAGTGACAGGCCGGACGAGCAGTACTTC. Its translation: CASSDRPDEQYF.

Relative to its sample, this clone is medium-sized. The gene calls are TRBV2 and TRBJ2-6; D uncertain. Trimming stripped 5 bases from V and 1 base from J, with 6 bases between. Looked up from germline, CDR1 is SNHLY and CDR2 is FYNNEI. The length of the CDR3 is 14 residues. The DNA of the CDR3 is TGTGCCAGCAGTCGGGTTTCTGGGGCCAACGTCCTGACTTTC. Its protein is CASSRVSGANVLTF.

The V gene is TRBV19, the J gene TRBJ1-3; D not resolved. The germline V and J ends were trimmed by 7 bases and 1 base, with 11 bases remaining between them. The CDR3 is 14 residues long. Germline CDR1 is LNHDA and CDR2 is SQIVND (reference sequence). CDR3 protein: CASNSFGSGNTIYF. CDR3 sequence (DNA): TGTGCCAGTAATAGTTTCGGGTCTGGAAACACCATATATTTT.

The CDR3 nucleotides read TGTGCCAGCAGCGTAGGGTTGGAGGGCCCCAATGAAAAACTGTTTTTT. This translates into CASSVGLEGPNEKLFF. The rearrangement joins TRBV9 to TRBJ1-4; no reliable D call. Germline V gene sequence: CDR1 SGDLS, CDR2 YYNGEE. The CDR3 is 16 amino acids. Trimming removed 0 bases from V and 5 bases from J, with 14 bases in between.